This T cell receptor beta chain emerged from a study of blood T cells in healthy people across ages. Study results and limitations: Older individuals had lower TCR beta diversity per million T cells (the decline was roughly linear).

A word on this clonotype: What it binds is unknown.

Samples had at least 6.5 million PBMCs isolated from them. V dropped 2 bases and J dropped 6; count of bases not matched to a gene: 7. This CDR3 has 14 amino acids. Per germline, CDR1 DFQATT and CDR2 SNEGSKA (reference sequence). Combining a sample-barcoded 5' primer with a J-beta primer mix, a second PCR ran for roughly 7 to 11 cycles. TCRdb reanalysed the 5' RACE reads using MiXCR and keeps one entry per CDR3 protein. The repertoire holds around 850,000 distinct CDR3 sequences, with roughly 35% as singletons. This receptor was taken from a man between 18 and 29 years old in good health. This chain links TRBV20-1 with TRBJ1-2; 9 nucleotides line up with TRBD1. Sequencing was done on a sample of blood. The CDR3 DNA reads TGCAGTGCTAGATCTCGGGACAGGGAGGATGGCTACACCTTC. Amino acid sequence: CSARSRDREDGYTF.